This T cell receptor beta chain was profiled in a study of blood T cell repertoires in COVID-19. Across the whole study: PBMCs, B-cell-depleted T cells, or T cells were the source of the cDNA or gDNA that made up the material.

Per the original data handling: How many nucleated cells were present was estimated from reference gene primer amplification. Produced via immunoSEQ multiplex PCR; TCRdb's table is partial and in-frame only. V, J and clone size are those of that table, while D and trimming were read from the DNA. The table has over 200,000 clones, over 80% seen once. Germline trimming cut 4 bases from V and 10 bases from J; bases unmatched to any gene: 9. Per germline, CDR1 LGHDT and CDR2 YNNKEL (reference sequence). The CDR3 runs to 15 residues. This rearrangement joins TRBV3-1 (or the pseudogene TRBV3-2) to TRBJ2-1; 11 bases agree with TRBD2. Sequencing was done on a sample of peripheral blood. The receptor was isolated from a woman in her 70s with active or convalescent COVID-19. The CDR3 protein is CASSPQWASGGEQFF. The CDR3 DNA reads as TGTGCCAGCAGCCCGCAGTGGGCTAGCGGGGGGGAGCAGTTCTTC.